The clone carrying this T cell receptor (beta chain) appeared a few times. The antigen is undetermined. TCRdb re-called the reads with MiXCR, one entry per CDR3 protein. Here the sample spans hundreds of thousands of distinct CDR3 sequences, roughly 34% being singletons. This record comes from a study of T cell repertoires in cytomegalovirus infection. About the study: Recently identified HLA-C-restricted CMV epitopes were used, and well-studied HLA-B-restricted CMV epitopes were used as well. Public TCR beta signatures indicated both CMV infection and matching HLA type. Overall study findings and caveats: The cumulative frequency of public TCR beta families distinguished individuals who carried CMV together with the relevant HLA.

CDR1 and CDR2 from the germline V gene are MDHEN and SYDVKM. Trimming took 2 bases from V and 8 from J, leaving 12 bases between them. The CDR3 length is 14 residues. This sequence was found in a human donor in good health (CMV status not recorded). Some clones in this sample may be carry-over from other donors' samples. The chain has TRBV28 and TRBJ1-4, with D possibly matching TRBD1 (6 bases). The material sequenced was cultured PBMCs, taken from culture after CMV antigen stimulation. CDR3 region: CASSLGGREEKLFF. The CDR3 nucleotides read TGTGCCAGCAGTTTAGGGGGGCGGGAAGAAAAACTGTTTTTT.